The source of this T cell receptor (beta chain) is a study of cytomegalovirus exposure and HLA in healthy donors. Broader study findings: After further analysis at a later stage, 15,000 to 20,000 TCR beta sequences were associated with HLA alleles at 0.05 false discovery rate. Later analysis placed DRB1 highest and HLA-C lowest in TCR association rates, which differed by HLA locus.

With respect to this clone: The antigen is unknown.

The J segment lost 7 bases and the V segment lost 5 bases, leaving 8 bases of the junction unmatched. CDR1 and CDR2 from the germline V gene are SGHAT and FQNNGV. The CDR3 loop spans 14 amino acids. Both 60 Vbeta primers and 13 Jbeta primers went into the PCR. The table came from immunoSEQ multiplex PCR; TCRdb's copy has only in-frame clones and leaves some out. The sample totals under 200,000 clones; its top ten clones hold less than 6.5%. This TCR came from a man aged 25 to 40 in good health and CMV-seronegative. Sequencing used PBMCs. This chain joins TRBV11-2 and TRBJ2-3, with 8 bases identical to TRBD1. The CDR3 DNA reads TGTGCCAGCAGCCCGCGTGACAGGGGACATACGCAGTATTTT. Translation gives CASSPRDRGHTQYF.